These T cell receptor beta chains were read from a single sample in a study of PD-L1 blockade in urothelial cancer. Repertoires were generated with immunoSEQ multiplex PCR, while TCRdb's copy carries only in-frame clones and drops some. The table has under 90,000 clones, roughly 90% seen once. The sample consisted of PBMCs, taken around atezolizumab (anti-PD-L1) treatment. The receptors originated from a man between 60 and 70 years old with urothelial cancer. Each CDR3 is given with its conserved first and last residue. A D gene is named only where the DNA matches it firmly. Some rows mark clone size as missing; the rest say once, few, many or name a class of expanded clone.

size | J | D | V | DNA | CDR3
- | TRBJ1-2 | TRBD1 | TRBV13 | TGTGCCAGCAGTACGACAGGGATAAGCTATGGCTACACCTTC | CASSTTGISYGYTF
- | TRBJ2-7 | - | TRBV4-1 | TGCGCCAGCAGCCAAGGTCCCAGGGGGGCTTTCGAGCAGTACTTC | CASSQGPRGAFEQYF
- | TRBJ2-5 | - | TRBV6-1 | TGTGCCAGCAGTGATCCCTCCCCCCCACGAGGGGAGACCCAGTACTTC | CASSDPSPPRGETQYF
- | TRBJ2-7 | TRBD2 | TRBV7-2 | TGTGCCAGCAGACCTAGCGGCAACCGGGACGAGCAGTACTTC | CASRPSGNRDEQYF
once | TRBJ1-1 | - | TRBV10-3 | TGTGCCATCAGAGCAGGGGAGACTGAAGCTTTCTTT | CAIRAGETEAFF
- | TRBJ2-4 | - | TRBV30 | TGTGCCTGGAGGCAGGGGTTAAAAAACATTCAGTACTTC | CAWRQGLKNIQYF
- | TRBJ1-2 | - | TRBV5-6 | TGTGCCAGCAGCATAGTATCTGGGGGCATGGAAGGCTACACCTTC | CASSIVSGGMEGYTF
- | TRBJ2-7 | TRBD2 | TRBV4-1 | TGCGCCAGCAGCCAAGATTACTCCGGGAGGGCCTTTGAGCAGTACTTC | CASSQDYSGRAFEQYF
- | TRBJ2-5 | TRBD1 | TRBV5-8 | TGTGCCAGCAGCTTGGGACAGGGGAAAGAGACCCAGTACTTC | CASSLGQGKETQYF
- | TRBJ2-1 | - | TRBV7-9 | TGTGCCAGCAGATCGGACAGTGCCTACAATGAGCAGTTCTTC | CASRSDSAYNEQFF
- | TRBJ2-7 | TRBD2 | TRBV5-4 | TGTGCCAGCAGCCCGGGGACTAGCGGGAGGTACGAGCAGTACTTC | CASSPGTSGRYEQYF
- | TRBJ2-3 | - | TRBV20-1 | TGCAGTGCTAGAGAGTCAACGCAGTATTTT | CSARESTQYF
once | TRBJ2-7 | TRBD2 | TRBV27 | TGTGCCAGCAGTACGACAGGGATCGCGCTAGCGGGAGACGATTACGAGCAGTACTTC | CASSTTGIALAGDDYEQYF
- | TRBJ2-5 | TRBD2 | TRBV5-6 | TGTGCCAGCAGCGGAGGGACTACAAGTTTTCAAGAGACCCAGTACTTC | CASSGGTTSFQETQYF
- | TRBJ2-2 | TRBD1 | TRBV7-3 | TGTGCCAGCAGCACCTCGACAGGGGCAAACGGGGAGCTGTTTTTT | CASSTSTGANGELFF
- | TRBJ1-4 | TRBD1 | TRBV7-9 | TGTGCCAGCAGCTTAGCCGGACAGGGCTTTAATGAAAAACTGTTTTTT | CASSLAGQGFNEKLFF
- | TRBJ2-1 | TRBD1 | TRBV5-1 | TGCGCCAGCAGCATGGCCGGGACAGGGATTAATGAGCAGTTCTTC | CASSMAGTGINEQFF